This T cell receptor (beta chain) was documented in a study of T-cell reconstitution after alpha-beta-depleted transplantation in children. A library of TCRbeta sequences, prepared with unique molecular identifiers, was generated. TCRdb reanalysed the PCR reads using MiXCR and keeps one entry per CDR3 protein. The table shows some 550,000 distinct CDR3 sequences, with 20% to 25% occurring only once. This clonotype was seen repeatedly, ten times or more. The germline V gene has CDR1 MNHEY and CDR2 SVGAGI. The CDR3 covers 13 residues. V was pared by 7 bases and J by 11 bases, with 18 bases between. The sequence was obtained from a boy less than two years old who had a stem cell transplant for acute myeloid leukemia, so the T cells may come from the graft donor. The sample here was PBMCs, mostly from graft donor cells, taken 360 days after TCRalphabeta/CD19-depleted stem cell transplant. The V gene is TRBV6-5, the J gene TRBJ2-1, with unresolved D. The CDR3 bases are TGTGCCAGCACCTTACTCCCCTCGGGCCAGCAGTTCTTC. Amino acids: CASTLLPSGQQFF.